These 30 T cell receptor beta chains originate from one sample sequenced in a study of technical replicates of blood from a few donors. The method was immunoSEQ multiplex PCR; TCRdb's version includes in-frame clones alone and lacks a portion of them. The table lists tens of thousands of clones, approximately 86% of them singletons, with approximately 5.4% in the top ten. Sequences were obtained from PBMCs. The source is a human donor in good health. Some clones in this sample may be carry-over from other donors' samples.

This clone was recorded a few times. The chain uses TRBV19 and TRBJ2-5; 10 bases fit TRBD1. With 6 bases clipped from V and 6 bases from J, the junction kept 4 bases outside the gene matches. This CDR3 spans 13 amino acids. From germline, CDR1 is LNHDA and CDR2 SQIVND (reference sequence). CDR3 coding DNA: TGTGCCAGTAGAGGGACAGGGGCCAAGACCCAGTACTTC. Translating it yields CASRGTGAKTQYF.

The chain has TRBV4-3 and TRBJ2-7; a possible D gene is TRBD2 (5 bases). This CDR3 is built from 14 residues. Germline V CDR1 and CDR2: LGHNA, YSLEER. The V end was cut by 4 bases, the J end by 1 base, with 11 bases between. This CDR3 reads CASSRFRGSYEQYF. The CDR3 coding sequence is TGCGCCAGCAGCCGGTTCCGGGGTTCCTACGAGCAGTACTTC.

Here the CDR3 reads CASSQKTGILPGTNEKLFF. CDR3 bases: TGCGCCAGCAGCCAAAAGACAGGTATCTTACCTGGTACTAATGAAAAACTGTTTTTT. This chain joins TRBV4-1 and TRBJ1-4; D is possibly TRBD1 (6 bases). V was pared by 2 bases and J by 2 bases, with 21 bases between. The CDR3 contains 19 residues. From germline, CDR1 is MGHRA and CDR2 YSYEKL.

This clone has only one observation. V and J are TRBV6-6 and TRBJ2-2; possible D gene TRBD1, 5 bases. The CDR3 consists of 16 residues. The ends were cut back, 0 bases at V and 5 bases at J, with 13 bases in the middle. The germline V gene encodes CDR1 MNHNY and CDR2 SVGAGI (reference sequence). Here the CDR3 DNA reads TGTGCCAGCAGTTACTCCCGACAGCGCGGAACCGGGGAGCTGTTTTTT. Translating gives CASSYSRQRGTGELFF.

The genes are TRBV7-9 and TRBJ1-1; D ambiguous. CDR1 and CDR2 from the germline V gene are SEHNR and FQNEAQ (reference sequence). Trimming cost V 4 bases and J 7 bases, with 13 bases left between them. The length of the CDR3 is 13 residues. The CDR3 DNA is TGTGCCAGCAGCTCACCGGGTGGCGGTGAAGCTTTCTTT. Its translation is CASSSPGGGEAFF.

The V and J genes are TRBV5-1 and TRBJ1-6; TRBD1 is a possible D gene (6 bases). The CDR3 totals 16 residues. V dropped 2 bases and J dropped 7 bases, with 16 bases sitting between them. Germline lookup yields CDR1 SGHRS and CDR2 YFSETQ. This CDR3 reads CASSFADPGQNSPLHF. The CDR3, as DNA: TGCGCCAGCAGCTTTGCCGACCCGGGACAAAATTCACCCCTCCACTTT.

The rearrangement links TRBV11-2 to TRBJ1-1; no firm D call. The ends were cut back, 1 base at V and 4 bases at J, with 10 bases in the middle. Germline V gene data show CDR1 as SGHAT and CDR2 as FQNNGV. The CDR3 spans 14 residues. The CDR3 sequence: CASSLVDGGTEAFF. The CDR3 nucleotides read TGTGCCAGCAGCTTAGTAGATGGAGGCACTGAAGCTTTCTTT.

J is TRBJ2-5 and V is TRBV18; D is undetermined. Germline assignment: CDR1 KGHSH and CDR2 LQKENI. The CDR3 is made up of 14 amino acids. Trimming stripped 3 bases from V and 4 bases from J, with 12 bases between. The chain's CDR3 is CASSPKDKVETQYF. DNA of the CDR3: TGTGCCAGCTCACCCAAAGACAAGGTAGAGACCCAGTACTTC. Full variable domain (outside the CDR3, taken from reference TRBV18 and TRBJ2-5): NAGVMQNPRHLVRRRGQEARLRCSPMKGHSHVYWYRQLPEEGLKFMVYLQKENIIDESGMPKERFSAEFPKEGPSILRIQQVVRGDSAAYFCASSPKDKVETQYFGPGTRLLVL.

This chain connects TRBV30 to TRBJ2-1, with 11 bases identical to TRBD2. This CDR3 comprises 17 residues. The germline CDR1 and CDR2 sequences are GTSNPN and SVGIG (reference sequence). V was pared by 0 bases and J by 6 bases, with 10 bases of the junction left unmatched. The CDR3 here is CAWSVRRTSGPSNEQFF. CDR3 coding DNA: TGTGCCTGGAGTGTACGACGGACTAGCGGGCCCTCCAATGAGCAGTTCTTC.

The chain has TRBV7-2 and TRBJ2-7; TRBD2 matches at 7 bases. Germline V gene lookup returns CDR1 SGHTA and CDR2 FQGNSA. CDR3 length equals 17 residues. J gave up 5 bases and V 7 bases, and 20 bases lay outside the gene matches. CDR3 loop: CASTQRIGGRALNEQYF. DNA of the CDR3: TGTGCCAGCACCCAAAGAATTGGGGGGAGGGCCTTAAACGAGCAGTACTTC. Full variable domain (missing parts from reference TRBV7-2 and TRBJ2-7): GAGVSQSPSNKVTEKGKDVELRCDPISGHTALYWYRQSLGQGLEFLIYFQGNSAPDKSGLPSDRFSAERTGGSVSTLTIQRTQQEDSAVYLCASTQRIGGRALNEQYFGPGTRLTVT.

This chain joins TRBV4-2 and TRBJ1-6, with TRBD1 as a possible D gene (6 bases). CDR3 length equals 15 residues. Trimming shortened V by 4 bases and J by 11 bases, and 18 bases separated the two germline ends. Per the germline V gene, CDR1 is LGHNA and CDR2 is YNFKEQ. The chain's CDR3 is CASSPSGEGVAPLHF. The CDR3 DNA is TGTGCCAGCAGCCCATCCGGGGAGGGGGTGGCACCCCTCCACTTT.

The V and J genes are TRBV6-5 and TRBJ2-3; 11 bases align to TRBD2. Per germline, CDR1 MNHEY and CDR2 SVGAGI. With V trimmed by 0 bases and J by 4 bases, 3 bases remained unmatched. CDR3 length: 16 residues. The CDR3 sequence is CASSYSSGGASDTQYF. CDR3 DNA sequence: TGTGCCAGCAGTTACTCTAGCGGGGGGGCCTCAGATACGCAGTATTTT.

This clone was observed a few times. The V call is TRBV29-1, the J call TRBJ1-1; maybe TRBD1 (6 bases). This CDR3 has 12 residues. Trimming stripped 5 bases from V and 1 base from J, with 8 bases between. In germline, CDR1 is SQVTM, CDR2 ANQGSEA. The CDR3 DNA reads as TGCAGCGTTATGACAGGGAACACTGAAGCTTTCTTT. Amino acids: CSVMTGNTEAFF.

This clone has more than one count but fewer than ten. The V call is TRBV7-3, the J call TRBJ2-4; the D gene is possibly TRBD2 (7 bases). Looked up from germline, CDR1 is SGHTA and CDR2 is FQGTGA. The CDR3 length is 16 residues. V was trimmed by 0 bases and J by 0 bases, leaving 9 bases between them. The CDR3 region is CASSLTGGLAKNIQYF. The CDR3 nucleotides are TGTGCCAGCAGCTTAACGGGGGGGCTAGCCAAAAACATTCAGTACTTC. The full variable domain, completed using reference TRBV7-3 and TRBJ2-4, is GAGVSQTPSNKVTEKGKYVELRCDPISGHTALYWYRQSLGQGPEFLIYFQGTGAADDSGLPNDRFFAVRPEGSVSTLKIQRTERGDSAVYLCASSLTGGLAKNIQYFGAGTRLSVL.

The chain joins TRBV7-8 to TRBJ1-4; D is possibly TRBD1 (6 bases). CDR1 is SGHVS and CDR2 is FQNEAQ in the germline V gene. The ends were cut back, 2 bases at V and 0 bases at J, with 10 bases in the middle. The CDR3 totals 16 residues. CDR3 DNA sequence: TGTGCCAGCAGCTTACGACAGGTTGCAACTAATGAAAAACTGTTTTTT. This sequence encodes CASSLRQVATNEKLFF. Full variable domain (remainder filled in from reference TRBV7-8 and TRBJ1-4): GAGVSQSPRYKVAKRGQDVALRCDPISGHVSLFWYQQALGQGPEFLTYFQNEAQLDKSGLPSDRFFAERPEGSVSTLKIQRTQQEDSAVYLCASSLRQVATNEKLFFGSGTQLSVL.

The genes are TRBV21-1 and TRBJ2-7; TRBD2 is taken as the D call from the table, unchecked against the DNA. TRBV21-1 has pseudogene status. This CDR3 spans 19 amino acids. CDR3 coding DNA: TGTGCCAGCAGCAACTATTCAGGGCCACGGGAGGGCTCAAGTTACGAGCAGTACTTC. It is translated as CASSNYSGPREGSSYEQYF.

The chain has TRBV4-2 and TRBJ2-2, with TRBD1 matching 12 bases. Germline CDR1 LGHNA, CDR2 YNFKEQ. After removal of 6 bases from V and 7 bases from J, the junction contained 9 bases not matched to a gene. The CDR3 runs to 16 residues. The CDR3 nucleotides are TGTGCCAGCAGGCCGCGGGACAGGGGGCTAGGCGGGGAGCTGTTTTTT. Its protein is CASRPRDRGLGGELFF.

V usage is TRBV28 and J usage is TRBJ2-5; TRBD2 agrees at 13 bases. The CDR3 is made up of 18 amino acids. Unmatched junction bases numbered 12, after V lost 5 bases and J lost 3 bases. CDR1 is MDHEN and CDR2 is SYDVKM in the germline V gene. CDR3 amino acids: CASSPTGLAGANKETQYF. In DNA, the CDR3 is TGTGCCAGCAGTCCAACCGGACTAGCGGGGGCGAACAAAGAGACCCAGTACTTC.

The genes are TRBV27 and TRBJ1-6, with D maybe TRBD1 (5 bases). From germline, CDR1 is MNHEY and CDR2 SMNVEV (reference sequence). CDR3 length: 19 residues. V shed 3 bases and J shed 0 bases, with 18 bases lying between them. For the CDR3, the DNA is TGTGCCAGCAGTTTCATGTCGGGTCGCGGGACCTCCTATAATTCACCCCTCCACTTT. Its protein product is CASSFMSGRGTSYNSPLHF.

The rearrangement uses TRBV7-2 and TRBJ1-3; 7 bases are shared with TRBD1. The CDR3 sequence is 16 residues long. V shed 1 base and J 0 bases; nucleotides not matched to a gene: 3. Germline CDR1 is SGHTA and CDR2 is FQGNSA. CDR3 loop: CASSLEGAASGNTIYF. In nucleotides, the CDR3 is TGTGCCAGCAGCTTAGAGGGGGCGGCCTCTGGAAACACCATATATTTT.

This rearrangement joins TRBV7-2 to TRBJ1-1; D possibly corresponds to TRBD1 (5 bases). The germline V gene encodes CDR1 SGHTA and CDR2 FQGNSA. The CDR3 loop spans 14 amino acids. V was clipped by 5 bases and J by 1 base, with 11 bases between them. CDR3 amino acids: CASSPGGANTEAFF. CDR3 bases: TGTGCCAGCAGCCCCGGGGGAGCGAACACTGAAGCTTTCTTT.

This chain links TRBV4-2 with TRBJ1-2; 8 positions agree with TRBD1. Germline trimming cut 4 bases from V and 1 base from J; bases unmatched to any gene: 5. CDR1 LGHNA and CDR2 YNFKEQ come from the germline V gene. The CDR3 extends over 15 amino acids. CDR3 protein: CASSRSGTGNYGYTF. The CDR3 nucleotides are TGTGCCAGCAGCCGATCCGGGACAGGTAACTATGGCTACACCTTC.

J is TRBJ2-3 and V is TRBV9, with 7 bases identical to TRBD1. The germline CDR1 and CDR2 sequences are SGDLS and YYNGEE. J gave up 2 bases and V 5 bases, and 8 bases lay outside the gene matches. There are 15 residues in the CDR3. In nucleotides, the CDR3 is TGTGCCAGCAGTAAACGGGACAGAAACACAGATACGCAGTATTTT. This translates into CASSKRDRNTDTQYF.

CDR3 bases: TGTGCCAGCACCTCCGGGGCAGATACGCAGTATTTT. This sequence encodes CASTSGADTQYF. V is TRBV6-5 and J is TRBJ2-3, with TRBD2 as a possible D gene (5 bases). The CDR3 has 12 amino acids. The germline V gene encodes CDR1 MNHEY and CDR2 SVGAGI. Trimming removed 7 bases at V and 4 bases at J, with 9 bases between.

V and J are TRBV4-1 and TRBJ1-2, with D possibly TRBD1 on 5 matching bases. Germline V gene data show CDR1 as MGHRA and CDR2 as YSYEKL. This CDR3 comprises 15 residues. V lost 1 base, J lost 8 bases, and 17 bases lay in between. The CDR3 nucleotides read TGCGCCAGCAGCCAAGTTGGTATGGGGGGTAGGGGCTACACCTTC. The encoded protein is CASSQVGMGGRGYTF.

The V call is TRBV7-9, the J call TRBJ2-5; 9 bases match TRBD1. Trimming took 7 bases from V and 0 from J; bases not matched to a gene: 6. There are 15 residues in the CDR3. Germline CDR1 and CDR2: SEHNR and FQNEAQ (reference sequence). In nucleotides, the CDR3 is TGTGCCAGCACTACCGGGACAGGGAACCAAGAGACCCAGTACTTC. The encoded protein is CASTTGTGNQETQYF.

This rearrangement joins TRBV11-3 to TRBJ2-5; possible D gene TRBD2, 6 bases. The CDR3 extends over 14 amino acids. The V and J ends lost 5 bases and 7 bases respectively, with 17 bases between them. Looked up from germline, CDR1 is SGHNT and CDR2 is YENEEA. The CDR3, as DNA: TGTGCCAGCAGCGAAAGGGACTCGCGGGGGACCCAGTACTTC. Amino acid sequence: CASSERDSRGTQYF.

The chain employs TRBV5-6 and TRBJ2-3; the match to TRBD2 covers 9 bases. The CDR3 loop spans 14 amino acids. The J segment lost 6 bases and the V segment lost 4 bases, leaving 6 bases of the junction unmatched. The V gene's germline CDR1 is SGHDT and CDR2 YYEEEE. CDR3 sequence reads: CASSPTSGGDTQYF. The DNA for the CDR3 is TGTGCCAGCAGCCCGACTAGCGGAGGGGATACGCAGTATTTT.

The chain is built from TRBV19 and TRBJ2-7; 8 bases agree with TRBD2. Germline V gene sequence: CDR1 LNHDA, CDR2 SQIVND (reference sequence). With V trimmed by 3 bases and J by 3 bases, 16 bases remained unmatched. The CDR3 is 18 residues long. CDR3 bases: TGTGCCAGTAGTATGGCGCTGGGCTGGGAGCGGGGGATCTACGAGCAGTACTTC. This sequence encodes CASSMALGWERGIYEQYF.

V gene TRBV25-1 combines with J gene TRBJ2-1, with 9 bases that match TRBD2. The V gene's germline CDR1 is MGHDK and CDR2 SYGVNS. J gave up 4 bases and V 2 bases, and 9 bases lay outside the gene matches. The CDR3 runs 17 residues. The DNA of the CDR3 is TGTGCCAGCAGTGAAATGGTTGGGCTAGCGGGGTACAATGAGCAGTTCTTC. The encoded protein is CASSEMVGLAGYNEQFF. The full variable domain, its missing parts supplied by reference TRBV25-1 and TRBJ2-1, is EADIYQTPRYLVIGTGKKITLECSQTMGHDKMYWYQQDPGMELHLIHYSYGVNSTEKGDLSSESTVSRIRTEHFPLTLESARPSHTSQYLCASSEMVGLAGYNEQFFGPGTRLTVL.